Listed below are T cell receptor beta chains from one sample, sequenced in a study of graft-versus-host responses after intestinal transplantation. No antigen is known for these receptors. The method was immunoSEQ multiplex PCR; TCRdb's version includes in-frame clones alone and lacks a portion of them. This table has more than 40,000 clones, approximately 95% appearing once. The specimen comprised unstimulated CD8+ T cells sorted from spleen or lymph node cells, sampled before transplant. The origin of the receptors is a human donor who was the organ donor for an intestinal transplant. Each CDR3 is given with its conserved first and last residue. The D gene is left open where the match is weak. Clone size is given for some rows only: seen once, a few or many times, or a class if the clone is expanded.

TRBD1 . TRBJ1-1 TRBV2 TGTGCCAGCTCGACAGGGGGCAGATTGATGATCGGGGACACTGAAGCTTTCTTT CASSTGGRLMIGDTEAFF
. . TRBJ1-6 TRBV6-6 TGTGCCAGCACCCCGGGGGGTTTAGATAATTCACCCCTCCACTTT CASTPGGLDNSPLHF
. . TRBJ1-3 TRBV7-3 TGTGCCAGCAGCACCCCGGACAGATCCTCTGGAAACACCATATATTTT CASSTPDRSSGNTIYF
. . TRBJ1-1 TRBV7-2 TGTGCCAGCAGCTTAGGGGGGGCGTTGGAAGCTTTCTTT CASSLGGALEAFF
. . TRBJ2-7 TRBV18 TGTGCCAGCTCACCGGGGACGGGGAGCTCCTACGAGCAGTACTTC CASSPGTGSSYEQYF
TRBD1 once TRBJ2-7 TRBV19 TGTGCCAGTAGTATAGGAGGGACAGGGGTCTACGAGCAGTACTTC CASSIGGTGVYEQYF
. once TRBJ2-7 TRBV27 TGTGCCAGCAGTTTAGACAGCTCCTACGAGCAGTACTTC CASSLDSSYEQYF
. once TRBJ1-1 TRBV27 TGTGCCAGCAGTTTACTGGGCCCGAACACTGAAGCTTTCTTT CASSLLGPNTEAFF
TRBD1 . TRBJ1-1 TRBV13 TGTGCCAGCAGCAGCTTCGGACAGGGGAACACTGAAGCTTTCTTT CASSSFGQGNTEAFF
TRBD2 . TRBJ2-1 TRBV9 TGTGCCAGCAGCGTAGGCGGGGGGGCGTCCAATGAGCAGTTCTTC CASSVGGGASNEQFF
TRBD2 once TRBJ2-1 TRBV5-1 TGCGCCAGCAGCTTGGCCGGGCCTTCCGCGGGGGAGTTCTTC CASSLAGPSAGEFF
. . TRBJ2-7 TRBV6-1 TGTGCCAGCAGTGATCTGGCCCCAGGGATTCCGGAGCAGTACTTC CASSDLAPGIPEQYF
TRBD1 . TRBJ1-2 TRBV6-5 TGTGCCAGCAGTTACTCCGGGACAGCGCGTAACTATGGCTACACCTTC CASSYSGTARNYGYTF
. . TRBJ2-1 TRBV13 TGTGCCAGCAGCTTAGGTCCCAGCTCCTACAATGAGCAGTTCTTC CASSLGPSSYNEQFF
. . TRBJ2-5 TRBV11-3 TGTGCCAGCAGCTTAGAATCCTTCCAAGAGACCCAGTACTTC CASSLESFQETQYF
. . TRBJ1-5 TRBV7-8 TGTGCCAGCAGCGCAGGAGGAGGGAGGAGCAATCAGCCCCAGCATTTT CASSAGGGRSNQPQHF
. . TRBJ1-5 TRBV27 TGTGCCAGCAATTTTCAGCCCCAGCATTTT CASNFQPQHF
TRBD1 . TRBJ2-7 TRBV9 TGTGCCAGCTCCATGGGGACAGGCGACTACGAGCAGTACTTC CASSMGTGDYEQYF
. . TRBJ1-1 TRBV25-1 TGTGCCACCAGAACTGGGGAGACTGAAGCTTTCTTT CATRTGETEAFF
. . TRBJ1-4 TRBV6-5 TGTGCCAGCAGTGCACAAAGGACAACTAATGAAAAACTGTTTTTT CASSAQRTTNEKLFF
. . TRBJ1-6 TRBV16 TGTGCCAGCAGCCAATCTACAACGCGCTGGACTGATTCACCCCTCCACTTT CASSQSTTRWTDSPLHF
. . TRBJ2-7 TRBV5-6 TGTGCCAGCAGCTTGGCACTAGCCGATTACGAGCAGTACTTC CASSLALADYEQYF
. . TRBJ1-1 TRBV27 TGTGCCAGCAGTTTAGGGGCGAACACTGAAGCTTTCTTT CASSLGANTEAFF
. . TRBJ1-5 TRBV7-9 TGTGCCAGCAGCCAAGAAGACAGTCCGAGCAATCAGCCCCAGCATTTT CASSQEDSPSNQPQHF
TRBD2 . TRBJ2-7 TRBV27 TGTGCCAGCAGCCCCGGGGGGGAGGAGCAGTACTTC CASSPGGEEQYF
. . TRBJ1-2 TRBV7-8 TGTGCCAGCAGCTTAGGGGCCAGTAATGGCTACACCTTC CASSLGASNGYTF
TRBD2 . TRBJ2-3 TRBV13 TGTGCCAGCAGCTATGGGACTAGCGGGGGGAGAGATACGCAGTATTTT CASSYGTSGGRDTQYF
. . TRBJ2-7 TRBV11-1 TGTGCCAGCAGCCTAACGGGGGCCTACGAGCAGTACTTC CASSLTGAYEQYF
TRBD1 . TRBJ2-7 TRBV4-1 TGCGCCAGCAGCCAAGGAGGGACAGGGGGTCTCGACGAGCAGTACTTC CASSQGGTGGLDEQYF
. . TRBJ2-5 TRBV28 TGTGCCAGCAGTGTATTGAAAGAGACCCAGTACTTC CASSVLKETQYF
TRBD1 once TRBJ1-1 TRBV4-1 TGCGCCAGCAGCCTATTAGACAGGGGATACGAAGCTTTCTTT CASSLLDRGYEAFF
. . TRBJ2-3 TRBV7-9 TGTGCCAGCAGCCACGGGGCCGTTGATATCACAGATACGCAGTATTTT CASSHGAVDITDTQYF
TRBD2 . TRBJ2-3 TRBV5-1 TGCGCCAGCAGCAGGATTAGCGGGGGGGCCACAGATACGCAGTATTTT CASSRISGGATDTQYF
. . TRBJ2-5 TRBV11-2 TGTGCCAGCAGCCGGACCGCCGGGACGACCGAAGGGGAGACCCAGTACTTC CASSRTAGTTEGETQYF
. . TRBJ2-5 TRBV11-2 TGTGCCAGCAGCTTAGAGGGGGGCGGTCTCGGAGAGACCCAGTACTTC CASSLEGGGLGETQYF
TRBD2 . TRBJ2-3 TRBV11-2 TGTGCCAGCAGCTTCCCACTAGCGGGGGCTAGCACAGATACGCAGTATTTT CASSFPLAGASTDTQYF
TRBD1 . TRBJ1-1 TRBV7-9 TGTGCCAGCAGCTTAGGTGGACAGGGGGCTGAAGCTTTCTTT CASSLGGQGAEAFF
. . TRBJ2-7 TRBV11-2 TGTGCCAGCAGCTTAGACGTGAGGGGCTCCTACGAGCAGTACTTC CASSLDVRGSYEQYF
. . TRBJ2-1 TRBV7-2 TGTGCCAGCAGCTTAGTACGAAGCCGAAATGAGCAGTTCTTC CASSLVRSRNEQFF
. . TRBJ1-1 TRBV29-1 TGCAGCGTTGAAATTCTTGGGAGCCACGAACTGAACACTGAAGCTTTCTTT CSVEILGSHELNTEAFF
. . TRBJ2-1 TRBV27 TGTGCCAGCAGTTCTCGAGGGGGTTATGGGGCCAATGAGCAGTTCTTC CASSSRGGYGANEQFF
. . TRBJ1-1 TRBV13 TGTGCCAGCAGCTTAGCACCGGGTTACACTGAAGCTTTCTTT CASSLAPGYTEAFF
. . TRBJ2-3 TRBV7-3 TGTGCCAGCAGCTTGGACATCACAGATACGCAGTATTTT CASSLDITDTQYF
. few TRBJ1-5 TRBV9 TGTGCCAGCAGCCCATCTTACGGCGGGCAAGGGCCCCAGCATTTT CASSPSYGGQGPQHF
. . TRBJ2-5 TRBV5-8 TGTGCCAGCAGCTTTTCTTCCGCTAACCCAGGGGAGACCCAGTACTTC CASSFSSANPGETQYF
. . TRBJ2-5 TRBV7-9 TGTGCCAGCAGCGACAACCTCCGGGACCCCCAAGAGACCCAGTACTTC CASSDNLRDPQETQYF
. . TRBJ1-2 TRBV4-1 TGCGCCAGCAGCCACCCAGGGCCATATGGCTACACCTTC CASSHPGPYGYTF
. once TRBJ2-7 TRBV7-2 TGTGCCAGCAGCTCCATCAGGGGCGACTACGAGCAGTACTTC CASSSIRGDYEQYF
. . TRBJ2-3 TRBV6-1 TGTGCCAGCAGTGAAGCGCGGCAGGATAGCACAGATACGCAGTATTTT CASSEARQDSTDTQYF
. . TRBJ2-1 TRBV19 TGTGCCAGTAATCCAGGATTCTCCTACAATGAGCAGTTCTTC CASNPGFSYNEQFF
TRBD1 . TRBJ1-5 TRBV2 TGTGCCAGCAGCCGCCGACAGGGGGCAGGTCACATCGTTCAGCCCCAGCATTTT CASSRRQGAGHIVQPQHF
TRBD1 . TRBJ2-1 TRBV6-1 TGTGCCAGCAGCGGGACAGGGGGCAATGAGCAGTTCTTC CASSGTGGNEQFF
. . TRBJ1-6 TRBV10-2 TGCGCCAGCAGTGAGTCGACCAGGGGTGATTCACCCCTCCACTTT CASSESTRGDSPLHF
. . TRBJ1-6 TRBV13 TGTGCCAGCGGCCTCTATAATTCACCCCTCCACTTT CASGLYNSPLHF
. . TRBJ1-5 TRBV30 TGTGCCTGGAGAGAGAGGGTGGTTGAAACCAATCAGCCCCAGCATTTT CAWRERVVETNQPQHF